The clone carrying this T cell receptor beta chain was counted a few times. The second PCR ran roughly 7 to 12 cycles with a sample-barcoded 5' primer and J-beta primers. Each cDNA molecule was tagged by a template-switch adaptor that had 12 random nucleotides. From the 5' RACE reads, TCRdb called clonotypes with MiXCR, one entry per CDR3 protein. Of hundreds of thousands of distinct CDR3 sequences detected, roughly 34% appear once; the ten largest clones hold approximately 12%. The data derive from a study of blood T cells in healthy people across ages. The CDR3 has 18 residues. Per germline, CDR1 SGDLS and CDR2 YYNGEE. Trimming at V came to 4 bases and at J to 0 bases, leaving 9 bases not matched to a gene.

The sequence came from a man aged 18-30 years in good health. Specimen: blood. This chain links TRBV9 with TRBJ2-6, with TRBD1 matching 8 bases. The CDR3 DNA follows: TGTGCCAGCAGCCCCTGGACAGGGAGGACCTCTGGGGCCAACGTCCTGACTTTC. Its protein product is CASSPWTGRTSGANVLTF. Full variable domain (missing parts from reference TRBV9 and TRBJ2-6): DSGVTQTPKHLITATGQRVTLRCSPRSGDLSVYWYQQSLDQGLQFLIQYYNGEERAKGNILERFSAQQFPDLHSELNLSSLELGDSALYFCASSPWTGRTSGANVLTFGAGSRLTVL.